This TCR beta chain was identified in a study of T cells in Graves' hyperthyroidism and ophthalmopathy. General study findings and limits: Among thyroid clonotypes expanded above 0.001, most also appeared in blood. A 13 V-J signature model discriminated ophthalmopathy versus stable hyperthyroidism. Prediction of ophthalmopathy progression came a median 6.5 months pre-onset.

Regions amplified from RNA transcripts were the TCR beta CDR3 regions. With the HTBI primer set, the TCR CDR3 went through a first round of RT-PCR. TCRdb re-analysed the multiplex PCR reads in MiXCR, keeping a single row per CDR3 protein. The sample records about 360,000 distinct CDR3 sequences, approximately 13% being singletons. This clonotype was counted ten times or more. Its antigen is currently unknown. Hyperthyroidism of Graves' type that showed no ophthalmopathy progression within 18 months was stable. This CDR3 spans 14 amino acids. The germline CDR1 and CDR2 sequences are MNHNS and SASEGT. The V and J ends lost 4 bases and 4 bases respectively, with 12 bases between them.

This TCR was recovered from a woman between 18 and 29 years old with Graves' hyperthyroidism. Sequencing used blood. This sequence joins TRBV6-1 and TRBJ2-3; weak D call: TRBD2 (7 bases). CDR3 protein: CASSGGEGADTQYF. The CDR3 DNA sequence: TGTGCCAGCAGTGGAGGGGAGGGGGCAGATACGCAGTATTTT.